These T cell receptor beta chains were read from a single sample in a study of memory CD4+ T cells and cytomegalovirus serostatus. Some clones are missing from TCRdb's copy, which holds only in-frame ones; the method was immunoSEQ multiplex PCR. This sample carries some 52,000 clones, about four fifths of them seen once, and the ten largest clones take roughly 2%. Sequencing was carried out using memory CD4+ T cells from blood. These receptors came from an adult in good health and CMV-seropositive. CDR3s include the opening cysteine and the closing phenylalanine or tryptophan. D genes are given only for firm matches. The size field is filled for only some rows; it gives once, few, many or a size class.

-,TRBJ2-7,-,TRBV7-9,CASTSGGRGRLEQYF,TGTGCCAGCACCTCCGGGGGCAGGGGGAGGCTCGAGCAGTACTTC
-,TRBJ2-3,-,TRBV7-8,CASSSGLSTSTDTQYF,TGTGCCAGCAGCTCAGGACTATCCACCTCCACAGATACGCAGTATTTT
-,TRBJ1-6,-,TRBV13,CASSLARGASSPLHF,TGTGCCAGCAGCTTAGCAAGAGGGGCGAGCTCACCCCTCCACTTT
-,TRBJ2-7,-,TRBV7-2,CASSLTQDSYYEQYF,TGTGCCAGCAGCTTGACCCAGGACAGTTACTACGAGCAGTACTTC
-,TRBJ1-3,few,TRBV7-2,CASSPIRNTIYF,TGTGCCAGCAGCCCCATTAGAAACACCATATATTTT
TRBD2,TRBJ2-7,once,TRBV2,CASTYRASGNYEQYF,TGTGCCAGTACCTATCGGGCTAGCGGCAACTACGAGCAGTACTTC
TRBD1,TRBJ1-1,few,TRBV7-9,CASSLTGATEAFF,TGTGCCAGCAGCCTGACAGGGGCCACTGAAGCTTTCTTT
-,TRBJ1-5,-,TRBV6-6,CASSSLPDQPQHF,TGTGCCAGCAGTTCCCTCCCCGATCAGCCCCAGCATTTT
-,TRBJ2-5,-,TRBV2,CASSAQDLGTQYF,TGTGCCAGCAGTGCTCAGGACCTGGGGACCCAGTACTTC
-,TRBJ1-1,-,TRBV16,CASSQWAGKGPEAFF,TGTGCCAGCAGCCAATGGGCCGGAAAGGGGCCTGAAGCTTTCTTT
TRBD1,TRBJ1-2,-,TRBV2,CASSGQGSNYGYTF,TGTGCCAGCAGTGGACAGGGATCTAACTATGGCTACACCTTC
-,TRBJ1-1,-,TRBV5-6,CASSRDGGPNTEAFF,TGTGCCAGCAGCCGGGATGGGGGGCCGAACACTGAAGCTTTCTTT
TRBD2,TRBJ2-1,-,TRBV9,CASSARTSGRQFF,TGTGCCAGCAGCGCTCGGACTAGCGGGAGACAGTTCTTC
TRBD1,TRBJ1-2,-,TRBV28,CASSAGQFFNGYTF,TGTGCCAGCAGTGCGGGACAGTTTTTCAATGGCTACACCTTC
TRBD1,TRBJ2-1,-,TRBV28,CASKGTGYNEQFF,TGTGCCAGCAAGGGGACAGGGTACAATGAGCAGTTCTTC
-,TRBJ2-7,-,TRBV28,CASSLPDRAYEQYF,TGTGCCAGCAGTCTCCCCGACAGAGCCTACGAGCAGTACTTC